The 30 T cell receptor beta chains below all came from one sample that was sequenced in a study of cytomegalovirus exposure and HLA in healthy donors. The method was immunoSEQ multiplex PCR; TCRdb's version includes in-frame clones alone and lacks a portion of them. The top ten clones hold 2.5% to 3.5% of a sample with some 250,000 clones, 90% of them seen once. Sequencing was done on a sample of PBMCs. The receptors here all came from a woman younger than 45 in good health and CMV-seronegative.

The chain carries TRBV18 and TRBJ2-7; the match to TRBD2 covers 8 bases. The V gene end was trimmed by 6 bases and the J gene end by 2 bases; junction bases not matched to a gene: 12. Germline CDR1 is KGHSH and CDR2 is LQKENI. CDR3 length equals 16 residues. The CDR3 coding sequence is TGTGCCAGCTCGCTCTCCCCAGCGGGACTAGCCTACGAGCAGTACTTC. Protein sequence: CASSLSPAGLAYEQYF.

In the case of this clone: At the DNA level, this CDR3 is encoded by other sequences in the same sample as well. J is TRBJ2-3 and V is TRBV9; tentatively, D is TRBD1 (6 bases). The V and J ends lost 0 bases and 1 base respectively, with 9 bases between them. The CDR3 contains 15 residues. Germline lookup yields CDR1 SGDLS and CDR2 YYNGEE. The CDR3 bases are TGTGCCAGCAGCGTAGGGGGGCGGGGCACAGATACGCAGTATTTT. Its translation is CASSVGGRGTDTQYF.

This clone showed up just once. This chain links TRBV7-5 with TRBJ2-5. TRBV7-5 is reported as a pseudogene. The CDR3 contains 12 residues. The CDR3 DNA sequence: TGTGCCATAAGGTCCGGACCAGCGACCCAGTACTTC. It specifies CAIRSGPATQYF.

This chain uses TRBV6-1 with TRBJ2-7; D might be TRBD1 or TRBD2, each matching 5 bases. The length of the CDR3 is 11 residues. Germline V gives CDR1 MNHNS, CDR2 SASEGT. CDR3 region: CASSRGAAEVV. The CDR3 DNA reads TGTGCCAGCAGTCGAGGGGCCGCCGAGGTGGTC.

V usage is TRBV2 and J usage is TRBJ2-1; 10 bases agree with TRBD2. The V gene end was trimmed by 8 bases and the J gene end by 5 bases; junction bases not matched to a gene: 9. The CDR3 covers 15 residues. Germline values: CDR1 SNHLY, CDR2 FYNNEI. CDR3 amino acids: CASGTGTSADNEQFF. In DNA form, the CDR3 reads TGTGCCAGCGGTACCGGGACTAGCGCTGACAATGAGCAGTTCTTC.

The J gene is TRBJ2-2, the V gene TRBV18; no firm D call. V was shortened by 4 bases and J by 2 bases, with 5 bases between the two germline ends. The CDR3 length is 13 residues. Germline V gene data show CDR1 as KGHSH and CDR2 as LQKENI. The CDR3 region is CASSQTNTGELFF. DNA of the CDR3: TGTGCCAGCTCACAGACTAACACCGGGGAGCTGTTTTTT.

CDR3 loop: CASSVDTTRDTQYF. CDR3 nucleotides: TGTGCCAGCAGCGTAGACACCACCAGGGATACGCAGTATTTT. J is TRBJ2-3 and V is TRBV9; no definite D call. Germline CDR1 is SGDLS and CDR2 is YYNGEE. V was clipped by 0 bases and J by 6 bases, with 11 bases between them. This CDR3 is built from 14 residues.

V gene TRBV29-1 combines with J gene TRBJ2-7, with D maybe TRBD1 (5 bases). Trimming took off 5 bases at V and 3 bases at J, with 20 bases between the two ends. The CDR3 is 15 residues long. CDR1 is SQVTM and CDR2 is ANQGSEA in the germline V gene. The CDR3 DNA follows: TGCAGCGTTTCTCCCACGGCAGGGTCCTTCTACGAGCAGTACTTC. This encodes CSVSPTAGSFYEQYF.

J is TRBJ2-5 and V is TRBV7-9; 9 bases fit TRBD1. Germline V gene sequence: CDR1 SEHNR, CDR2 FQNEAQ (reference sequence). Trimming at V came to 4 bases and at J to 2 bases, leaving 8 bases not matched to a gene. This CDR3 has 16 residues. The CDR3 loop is CASSSKQGAGQETQYF. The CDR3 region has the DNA TGTGCCAGCAGCTCAAAACAGGGGGCGGGACAAGAGACCCAGTACTTC.

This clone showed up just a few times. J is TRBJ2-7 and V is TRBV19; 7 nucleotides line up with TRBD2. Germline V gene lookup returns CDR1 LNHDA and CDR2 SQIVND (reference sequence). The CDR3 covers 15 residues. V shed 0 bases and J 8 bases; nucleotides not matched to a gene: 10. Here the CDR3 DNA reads TGTGCCAGTAGTATAGATCATGGCGGGAGTATCAAGCAGTACTTC. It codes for CASSIDHGGSIKQYF.

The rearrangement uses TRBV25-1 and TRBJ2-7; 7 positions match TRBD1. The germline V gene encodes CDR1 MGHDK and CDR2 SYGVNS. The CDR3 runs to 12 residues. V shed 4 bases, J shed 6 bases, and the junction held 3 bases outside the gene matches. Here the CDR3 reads CASSAGTVEQYF. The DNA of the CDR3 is TGTGCCAGCAGTGCCGGGACAGTCGAGCAGTACTTC.

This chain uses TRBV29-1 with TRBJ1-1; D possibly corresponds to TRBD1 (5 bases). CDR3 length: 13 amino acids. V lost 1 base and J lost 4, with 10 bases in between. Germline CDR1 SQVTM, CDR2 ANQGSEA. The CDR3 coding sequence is TGCAGCGTTGAAGGTCCGGGGACCACTGAAGCTTTCTTT. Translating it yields CSVEGPGTTEAFF.

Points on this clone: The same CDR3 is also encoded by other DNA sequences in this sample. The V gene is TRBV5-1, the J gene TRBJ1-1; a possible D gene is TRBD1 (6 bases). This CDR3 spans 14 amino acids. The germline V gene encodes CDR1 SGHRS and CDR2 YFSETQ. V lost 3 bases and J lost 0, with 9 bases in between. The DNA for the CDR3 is TGCGCCAGCAGCTCGGGGACACTGAACACTGAAGCTTTCTTT. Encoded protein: CASSSGTLNTEAFF.

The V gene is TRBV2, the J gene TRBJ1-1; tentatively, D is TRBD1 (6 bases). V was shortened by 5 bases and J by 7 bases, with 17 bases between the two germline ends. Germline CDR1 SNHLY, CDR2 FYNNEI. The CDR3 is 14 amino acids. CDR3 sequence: CASSPLQGKGEAFF. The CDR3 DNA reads TGTGCCAGCAGTCCTCTACAGGGAAAAGGTGAAGCTTTCTTT. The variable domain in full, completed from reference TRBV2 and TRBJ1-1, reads EPEVTQTPSHQVTQMGQEVILRCVPISNHLYFYWYRQILGQKVEFLVSFYNNEISEKSEIFDDQFSVERPDGSNFTLKIRSTKLEDSAMYFCASSPLQGKGEAFFGQGTRLTVV.

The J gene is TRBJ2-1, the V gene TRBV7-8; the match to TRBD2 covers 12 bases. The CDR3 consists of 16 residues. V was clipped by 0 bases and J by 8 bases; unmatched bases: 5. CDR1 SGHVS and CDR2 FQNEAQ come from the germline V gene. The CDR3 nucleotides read TGTGCCAGCAGCTTAGCGGTGACTAGCGGGAGCGATGAGCAGTTCTTC. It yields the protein CASSLAVTSGSDEQFF.

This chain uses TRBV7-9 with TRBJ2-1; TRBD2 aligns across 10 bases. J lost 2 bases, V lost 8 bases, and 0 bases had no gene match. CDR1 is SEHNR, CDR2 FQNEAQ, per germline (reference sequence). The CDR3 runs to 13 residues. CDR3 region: CASGTSAYNEQFF. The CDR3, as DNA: TGTGCCAGCGGGACTAGCGCCTACAATGAGCAGTTCTTC.

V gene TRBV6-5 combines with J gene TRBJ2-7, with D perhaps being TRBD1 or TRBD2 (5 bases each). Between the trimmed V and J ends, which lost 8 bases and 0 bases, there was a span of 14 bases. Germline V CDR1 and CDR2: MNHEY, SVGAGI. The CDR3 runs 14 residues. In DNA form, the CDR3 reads TGTGCCAGCGCATTGGGACGCCACTCCTACGAGCAGTACTTC. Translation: CASALGRHSYEQYF.

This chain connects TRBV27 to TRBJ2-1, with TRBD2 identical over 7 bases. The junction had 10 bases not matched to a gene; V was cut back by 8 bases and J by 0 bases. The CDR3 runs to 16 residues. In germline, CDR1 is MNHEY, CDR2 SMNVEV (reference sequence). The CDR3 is CASSGGLGGSYNEQFF. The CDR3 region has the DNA TGTGCCAGCTCCGGAGGACTAGGCGGCTCCTACAATGAGCAGTTCTTC.

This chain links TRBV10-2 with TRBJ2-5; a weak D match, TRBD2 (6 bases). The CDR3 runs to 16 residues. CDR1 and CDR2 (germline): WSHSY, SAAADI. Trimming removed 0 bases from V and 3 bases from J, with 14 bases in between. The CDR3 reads CASSESRDPGEETQYF. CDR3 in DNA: TGCGCCAGCAGTGAGTCACGGGATCCGGGGGAAGAGACCCAGTACTTC.

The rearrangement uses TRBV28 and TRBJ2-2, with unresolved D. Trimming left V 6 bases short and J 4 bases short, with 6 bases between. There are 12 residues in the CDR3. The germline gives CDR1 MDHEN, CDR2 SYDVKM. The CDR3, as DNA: TGTGCCAGCAGCCCGCGCACCGGGGAGCTGTTTTTT. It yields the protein CASSPRTGELFF. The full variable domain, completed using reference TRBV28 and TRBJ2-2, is DVKVTQSSRYLVKRTGEKVFLECVQDMDHENMFWYRQDPGLGLRLIYFSYDVKMKEKGDIPEGYSVSREKKERFSLILESASTNQTSMYLCASSPRTGELFFGEGSRLTVL.

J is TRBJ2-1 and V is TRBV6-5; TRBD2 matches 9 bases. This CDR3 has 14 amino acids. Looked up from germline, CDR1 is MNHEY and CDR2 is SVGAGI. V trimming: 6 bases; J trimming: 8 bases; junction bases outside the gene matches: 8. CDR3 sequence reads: CASSPGLAFHEQFF. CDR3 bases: TGTGCCAGCAGCCCGGGACTAGCTTTTCATGAGCAGTTCTTC.

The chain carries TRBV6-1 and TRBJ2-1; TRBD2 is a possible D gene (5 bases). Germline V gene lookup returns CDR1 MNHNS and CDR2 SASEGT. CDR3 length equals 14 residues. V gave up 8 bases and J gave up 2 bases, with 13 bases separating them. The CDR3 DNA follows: TGTGCCAGCGGAACGGGGTCAACCTACAATGAGCAGTTCTTC. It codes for CASGTGSTYNEQFF.

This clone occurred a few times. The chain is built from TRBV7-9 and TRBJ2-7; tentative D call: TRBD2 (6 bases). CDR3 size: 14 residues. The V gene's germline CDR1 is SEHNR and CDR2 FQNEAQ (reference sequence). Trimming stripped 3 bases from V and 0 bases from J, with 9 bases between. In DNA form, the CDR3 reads TGTGCCAGCAGCTTTGGGGGGAGCTCCTACGAGCAGTACTTC. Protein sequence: CASSFGGSSYEQYF.

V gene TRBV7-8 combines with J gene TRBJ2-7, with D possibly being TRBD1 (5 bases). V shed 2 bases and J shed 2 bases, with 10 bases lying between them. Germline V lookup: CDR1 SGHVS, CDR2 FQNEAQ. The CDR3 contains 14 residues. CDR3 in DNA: TGTGCCAGCAGCTTACTCAGGGATACCTACGAGCAGTACTTC. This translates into CASSLLRDTYEQYF.

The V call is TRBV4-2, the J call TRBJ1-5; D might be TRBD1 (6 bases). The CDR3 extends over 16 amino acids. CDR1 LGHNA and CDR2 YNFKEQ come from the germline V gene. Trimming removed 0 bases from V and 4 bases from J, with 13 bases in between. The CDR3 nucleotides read TGTGCCAGCAGCCAAGATCTAGGGCAGGGGAATCAGCCCCAGCATTTT. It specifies CASSQDLGQGNQPQHF.

The CDR3 DNA follows: TGCGCCAGCAGCTTGAGGGCGGACGCCTACGAGCAGTACTTC. It translates to CASSLRADAYEQYF. The rearrangement uses TRBV5-1 and TRBJ2-7; D is ambiguous. There are 14 residues in the CDR3. The germline V and J ends were trimmed by 1 base and 2 bases, with 10 bases remaining between them. Germline-derived CDR1 and CDR2 are SGHRS and YFSETQ.

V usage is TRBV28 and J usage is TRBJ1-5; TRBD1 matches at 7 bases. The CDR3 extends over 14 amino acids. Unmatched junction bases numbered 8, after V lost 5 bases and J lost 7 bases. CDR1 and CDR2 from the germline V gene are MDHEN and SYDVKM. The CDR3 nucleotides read TGTGCCAGCAGTCCCCGTGCAGGGGGGCAGCCCCAGCATTTT. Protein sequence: CASSPRAGGQPQHF.

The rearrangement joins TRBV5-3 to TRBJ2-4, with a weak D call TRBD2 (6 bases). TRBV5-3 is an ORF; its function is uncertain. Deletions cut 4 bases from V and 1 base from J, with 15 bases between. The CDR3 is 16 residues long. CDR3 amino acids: CARSPTGSGAKNIQYF. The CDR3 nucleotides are TGTGCCAGAAGCCCCACGGGCAGCGGGGCCAAAAACATTCAGTACTTC.

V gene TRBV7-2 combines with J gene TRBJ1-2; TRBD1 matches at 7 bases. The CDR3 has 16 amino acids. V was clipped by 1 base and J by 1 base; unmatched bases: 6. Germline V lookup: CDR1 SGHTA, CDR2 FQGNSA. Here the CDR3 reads CASSLELTGDNYGYTF. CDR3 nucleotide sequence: TGTGCCAGCAGCTTAGAGCTAACAGGGGATAACTATGGCTACACCTTC.

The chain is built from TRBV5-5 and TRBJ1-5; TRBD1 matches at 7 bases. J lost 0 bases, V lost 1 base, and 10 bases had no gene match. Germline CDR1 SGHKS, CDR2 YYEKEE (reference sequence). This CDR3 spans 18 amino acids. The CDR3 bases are TGTGCCAGCAGCTTGTGGGGGACAGTCGAAACTAGCAATCAGCCCCAGCATTTT. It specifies CASSLWGTVETSNQPQHF.